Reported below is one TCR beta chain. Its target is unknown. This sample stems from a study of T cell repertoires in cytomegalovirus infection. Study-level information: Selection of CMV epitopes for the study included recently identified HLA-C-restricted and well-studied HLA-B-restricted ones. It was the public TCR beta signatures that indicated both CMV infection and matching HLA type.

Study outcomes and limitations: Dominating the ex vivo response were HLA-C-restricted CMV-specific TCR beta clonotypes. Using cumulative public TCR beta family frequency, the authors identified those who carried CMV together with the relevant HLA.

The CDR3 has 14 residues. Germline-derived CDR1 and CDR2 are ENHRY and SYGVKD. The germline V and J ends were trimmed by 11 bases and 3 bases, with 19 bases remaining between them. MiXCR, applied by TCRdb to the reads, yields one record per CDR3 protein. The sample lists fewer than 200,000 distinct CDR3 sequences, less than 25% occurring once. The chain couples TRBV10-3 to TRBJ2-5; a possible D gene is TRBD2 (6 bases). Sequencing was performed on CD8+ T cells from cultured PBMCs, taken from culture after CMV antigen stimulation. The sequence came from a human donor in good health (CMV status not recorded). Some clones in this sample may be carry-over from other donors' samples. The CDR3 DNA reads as TGTGCCTCAAAACTAGCCAGAGAAAAAGAGACCCAGTACTTC. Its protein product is CASKLAREKETQYF.